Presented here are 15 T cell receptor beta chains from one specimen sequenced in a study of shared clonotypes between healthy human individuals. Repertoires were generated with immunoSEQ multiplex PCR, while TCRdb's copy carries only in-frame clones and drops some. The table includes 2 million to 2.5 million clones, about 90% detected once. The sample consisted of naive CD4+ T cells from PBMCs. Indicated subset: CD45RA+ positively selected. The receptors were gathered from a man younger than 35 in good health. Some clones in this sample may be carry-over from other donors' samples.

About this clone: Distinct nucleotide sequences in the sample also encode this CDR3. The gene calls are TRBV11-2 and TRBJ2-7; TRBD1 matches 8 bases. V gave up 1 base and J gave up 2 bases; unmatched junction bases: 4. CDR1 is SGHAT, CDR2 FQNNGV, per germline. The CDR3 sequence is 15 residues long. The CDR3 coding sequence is TGTGCCAGCAGCTTAGTGGCAGGGGGCGCCTACGAGCAGTACTTC. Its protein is CASSLVAGGAYEQYF.

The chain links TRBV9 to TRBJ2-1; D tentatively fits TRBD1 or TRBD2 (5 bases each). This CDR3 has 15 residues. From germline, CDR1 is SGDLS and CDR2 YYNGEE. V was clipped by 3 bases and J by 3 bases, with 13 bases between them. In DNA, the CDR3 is TGTGCCAGCAGCGGCCGGGACCCTAACTACAATGAGCAGTTCTTC. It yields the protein CASSGRDPNYNEQFF.

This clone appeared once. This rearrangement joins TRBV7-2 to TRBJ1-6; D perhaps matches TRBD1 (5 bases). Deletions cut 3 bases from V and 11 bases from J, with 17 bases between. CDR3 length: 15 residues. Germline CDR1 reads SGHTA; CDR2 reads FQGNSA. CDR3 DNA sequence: TGTGCCAGCAGCTTGGGTACCAGGGTATCAGCACCCCTCCACTTT. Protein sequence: CASSLGTRVSAPLHF.

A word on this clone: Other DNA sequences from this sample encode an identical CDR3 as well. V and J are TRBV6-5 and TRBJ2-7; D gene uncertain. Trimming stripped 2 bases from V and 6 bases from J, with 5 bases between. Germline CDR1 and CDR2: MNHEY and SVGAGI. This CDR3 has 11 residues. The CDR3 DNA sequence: TGTGCCAGCAGTTACGGCCCCGAGCAGTACTTC. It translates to CASSYGPEQYF.

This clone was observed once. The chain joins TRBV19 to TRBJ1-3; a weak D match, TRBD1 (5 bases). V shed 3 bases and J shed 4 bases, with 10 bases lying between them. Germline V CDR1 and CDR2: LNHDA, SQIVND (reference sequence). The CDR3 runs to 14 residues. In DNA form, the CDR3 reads TGTGCCAGTAGTATCCGTGGGGCCGGAAACACCATATATTTT. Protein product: CASSIRGAGNTIYF. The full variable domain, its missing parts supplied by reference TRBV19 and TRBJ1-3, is DGGITQSPKYLFRKEGQNVTLSCEQNLNHDAMYWYRQDPGQGLRLIYYSQIVNDFQKGDIAEGYSVSREKKESFPLTVTSAQKNPTAFYLCASSIRGAGNTIYFGEGSWLTVV.

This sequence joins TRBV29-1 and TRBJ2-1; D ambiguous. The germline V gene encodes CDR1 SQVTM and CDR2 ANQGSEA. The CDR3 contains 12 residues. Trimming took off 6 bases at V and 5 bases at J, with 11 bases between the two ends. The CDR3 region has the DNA TGCAGCGTCGGTCCTGGGCACAATGAGCAGTTCTTC. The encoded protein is CSVGPGHNEQFF.

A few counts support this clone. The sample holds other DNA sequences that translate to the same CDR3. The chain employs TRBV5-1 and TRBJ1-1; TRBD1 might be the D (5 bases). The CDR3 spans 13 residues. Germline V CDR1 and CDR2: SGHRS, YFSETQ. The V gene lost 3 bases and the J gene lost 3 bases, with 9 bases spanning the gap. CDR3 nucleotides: TGCGCCAGCAGCTGGGACCGGGACACTGAAGCTTTCTTT. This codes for CASSWDRDTEAFF.

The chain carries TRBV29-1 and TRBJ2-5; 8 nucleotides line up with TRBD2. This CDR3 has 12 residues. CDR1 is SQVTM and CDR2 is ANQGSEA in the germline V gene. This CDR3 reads CSKSGGEETQYF. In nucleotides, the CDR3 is TGCAGTAAAAGCGGGGGTGAAGAGACCCAGTACTTC.

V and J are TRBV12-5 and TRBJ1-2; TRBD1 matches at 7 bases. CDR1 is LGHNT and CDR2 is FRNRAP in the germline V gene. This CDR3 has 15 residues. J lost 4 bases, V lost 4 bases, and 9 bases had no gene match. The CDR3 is CASGSGTARGYGYTF. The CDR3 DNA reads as TGTGCTAGTGGTTCGGGGACAGCTAGAGGCTATGGCTACACCTTC.

This CDR3 is CASNTNTGPDTEAFF. CDR3 nucleotides: TGTGCCAGCAATACAAACACAGGGCCGGACACTGAAGCTTTCTTT. The chain couples TRBV7-9 to TRBJ1-1, with a weak D call TRBD1 (6 bases). V lost 7 bases and J lost 3, with 18 bases in between. This CDR3 region has 15 residues. From germline, CDR1 is SEHNR and CDR2 FQNEAQ (reference sequence).

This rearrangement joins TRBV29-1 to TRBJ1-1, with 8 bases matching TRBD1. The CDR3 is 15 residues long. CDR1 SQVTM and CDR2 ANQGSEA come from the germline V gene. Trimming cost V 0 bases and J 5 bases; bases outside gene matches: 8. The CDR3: CSVEDRQGARTEAFF. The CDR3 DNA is TGCAGCGTTGAAGATCGGCAGGGGGCTAGGACTGAAGCTTTCTTT.

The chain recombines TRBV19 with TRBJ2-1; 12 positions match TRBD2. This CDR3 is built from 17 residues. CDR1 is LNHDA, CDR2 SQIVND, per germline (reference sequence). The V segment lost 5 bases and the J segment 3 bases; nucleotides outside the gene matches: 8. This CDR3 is CASSVGPGLAGYNEQFF. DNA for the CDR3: TGTGCCAGTAGTGTGGGCCCGGGACTAGCGGGCTACAATGAGCAGTTCTTC.

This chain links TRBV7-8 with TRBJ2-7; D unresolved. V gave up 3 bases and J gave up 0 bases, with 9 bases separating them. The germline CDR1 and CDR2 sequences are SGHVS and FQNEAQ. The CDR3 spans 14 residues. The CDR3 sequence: CASSFTETSYEQYF. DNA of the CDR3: TGTGCCAGCAGCTTTACTGAGACCTCCTACGAGCAGTACTTC.

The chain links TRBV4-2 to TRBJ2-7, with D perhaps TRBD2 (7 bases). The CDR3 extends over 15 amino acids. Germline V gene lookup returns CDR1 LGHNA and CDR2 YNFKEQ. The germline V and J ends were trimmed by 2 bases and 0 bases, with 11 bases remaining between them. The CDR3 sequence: CASSQQGGGSYEQYF. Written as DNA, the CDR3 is TGTGCCAGCAGCCAACAGGGAGGGGGCTCCTACGAGCAGTACTTC.

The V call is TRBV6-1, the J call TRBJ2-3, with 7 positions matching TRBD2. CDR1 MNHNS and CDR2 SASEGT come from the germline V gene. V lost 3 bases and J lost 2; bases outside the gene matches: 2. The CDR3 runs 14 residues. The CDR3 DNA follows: TGTGCCAGCAGTGAGGGAGGGGCCACAGATACGCAGTATTTT. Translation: CASSEGGATDTQYF.